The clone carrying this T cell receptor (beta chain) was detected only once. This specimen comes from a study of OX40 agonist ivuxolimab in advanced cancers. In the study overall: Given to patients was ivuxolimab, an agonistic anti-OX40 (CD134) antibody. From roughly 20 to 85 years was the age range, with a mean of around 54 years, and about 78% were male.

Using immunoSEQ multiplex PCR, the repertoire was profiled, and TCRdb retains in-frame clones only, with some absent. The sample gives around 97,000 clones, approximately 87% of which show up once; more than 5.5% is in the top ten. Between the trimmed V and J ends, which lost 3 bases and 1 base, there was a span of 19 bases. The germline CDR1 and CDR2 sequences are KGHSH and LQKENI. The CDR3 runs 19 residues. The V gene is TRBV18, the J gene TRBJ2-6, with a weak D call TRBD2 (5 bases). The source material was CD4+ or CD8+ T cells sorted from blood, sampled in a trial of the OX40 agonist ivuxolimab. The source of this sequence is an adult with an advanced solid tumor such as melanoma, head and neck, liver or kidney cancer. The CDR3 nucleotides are TGTGCCAGCTCACCGAGGGCTGATATTCCCAGGTCTGGGGCCAACGTCCTGACTTTC. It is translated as CASSPRADIPRSGANVLTF.